Below are 3 T cell receptor beta chains sequenced from a single sample in a study of T cell repertoires in cytomegalovirus infection. TCRdb redid the calling of the reads with MiXCR, one entry per CDR3 protein. The data contain roughly 990,000 distinct CDR3 sequences, around a third of them singletons. These receptors are not linked to any known antigen. The sample in question was cultured CD8+ T cells from PBMCs, obtained from culture after CMV antigen stimulation. The receptors here all came from a human donor in good health (CMV status not recorded). Some clones in this sample may be carry-over from other donors' samples.

A single count supports this clonotype. J is TRBJ1-5 and V is TRBV19; D gene unclear. The CDR3 is made up of 12 amino acids. CDR1 LNHDA and CDR2 SQIVND come from the germline V gene (reference sequence). The V end was cut by 3 bases, the J end by 6 bases, with 6 bases between. For the CDR3, the DNA is TGTGCCAGTAGTATCGAGGGTCAGCCCCAGCATTTT. Translating it yields CASSIEGQPQHF.

The J gene is TRBJ2-5, the V gene TRBV6-2 or TRBV6-3, with 11 bases that match TRBD2. The trim removed 11 bases at V and 1 base at J, leaving 9 bases unmatched. The CDR3 length is 15 residues. Germline CDR1 and CDR2: MNHEY and SVGEGT. In nucleotides, the CDR3 is TGTGCCGCGCGTCTAGCGGGGGGACTCCAAGAGACCCAGTACTTC. Residues: CAARLAGGLQETQYF.

This clonotype was detected many times. The chain is built from TRBV6-5 and TRBJ2-5, with D perhaps matching TRBD2 (5 bases). The V gene lost 3 bases and the J gene lost 3 bases, with 14 bases spanning the gap. Germline CDR1 MNHEY, CDR2 SVGAGI. The CDR3 sequence is 15 residues long. The DNA for the CDR3 is TGTGCCAGCAGTTATTCGCCGGGAACTGAAGAGACCCAGTACTTC. The encoded protein is CASSYSPGTEETQYF.